The count of the clone carrying this T cell receptor beta chain is one. This specimen belongs to a study of T cell changes during pregnancy in multiple sclerosis. CDR3 length: 15 amino acids. Germline assignment: CDR1 MGHDK and CDR2 SYGVNS. Trimming stripped 4 bases from V and 8 bases from J, with 18 bases between. Clones were read by immunoSEQ multiplex PCR, and TCRdb kept only the in-frame ones, dropping some. The table records tens of thousands of clones, 91% of them present only once. Sequencing was performed on CD4+ T cells from peripheral blood mononuclear cells, taken in the second trimester of pregnancy. This receptor was obtained from a female donor in good health, enrolled as a control in a pregnancy study. The J gene is TRBJ2-1, the V gene TRBV25-1, with D possibly being TRBD2 (5 bases). The CDR3 reads CASSAVAVGGDEQFF. The CDR3 bases are TGTGCCAGCAGTGCAGTCGCGGTTGGAGGCGATGAGCAGTTCTTC.